Here is one TCR beta chain with its context. Researchers took blood at baseline, on cycle 4 day 1, and on cycle 7 day 1. The data originate from a study of OX40 agonist ivuxolimab in advanced cancers. The CDR3 consists of 14 residues. Germline V lookup: CDR1 SGDLS, CDR2 YYNGEE. V was shortened by 0 bases and J by 5 bases, with 12 bases between the two germline ends. Clones were read by immunoSEQ multiplex PCR, and TCRdb kept only the in-frame ones, dropping some. This sample has roughly 80,000 clones; under 90% occur once, and the top ten carry 1.5% to 2%. This TCR was sampled from an adult with an advanced solid tumor such as melanoma, head and neck, liver or kidney cancer. The rearrangement links TRBV9 to TRBJ2-7; D could derive from TRBD1 or TRBD2 (5 bases each). The sample here was CD4+ or CD8+ T cells sorted from blood, taken in a trial of the OX40 agonist ivuxolimab. The chain's CDR3 is CASSVGVRDHEQYF. In DNA form, the CDR3 reads TGTGCCAGCAGCGTAGGGGTAAGGGACCACGAGCAGTACTTC.